This T cell receptor beta chain was identified during a study of Ad26.COV2.S vaccination and SARS-CoV-2 variants. Study context: Once or twice, 56 days apart, Ad26.COV2.S was delivered intramuscularly.

Treatment defined: roughly 18 received Ad26.COV2.S at low or high dose, single or two shots; 5 received placebo; per-sample allocation not given. All samples were drawn on day 63, counting from the first vaccine or placebo injection. The vaccine delivered Wuhan-strain SARS-CoV-2 spike through an Ad26 vector. Germline loops: CDR1 SGHRS, CDR2 YFSETQ. Germline trimming cut 0 bases from V and 2 bases from J; bases unmatched to any gene: 7. The CDR3 contains 16 residues. TCRdb's table, derived via immunoSEQ multiplex PCR, lists solely in-frame clones and lacks some. The sample records about 410,000 clones, roughly nine tenths being singletons.

Source: peripheral blood, taken in a trial of Ad26.COV2.S vaccine versus placebo. This receptor was taken from a person aged 18-60 years who received the Ad26.COV2.S COVID-19 vaccine or a placebo. This rearrangement joins TRBV5-1 to TRBJ2-7; 8 nucleotides agree with TRBD2. CDR3 sequence (DNA): TGCGCCAGCAGCTTGGGATCGGGGGGGTCGGCCTACGAGCAGTACTTC. It is translated as CASSLGSGGSAYEQYF.